This TCR beta chain was observed in a study of cytomegalovirus exposure and HLA in healthy donors. Vbeta (60) and Jbeta (13) primers were used in the PCR. Authors' processing steps: Roughly 11 million shared chains were among some 75 million unique TCR beta chains counted in a later analysis. TCRdb's table, derived via immunoSEQ multiplex PCR, lists solely in-frame clones and lacks some. D and trimming were read from the DNA, whereas the V and J calls and clone size are those reported in that table. The data contain about 300,000 clones, roughly 89% of them singletons. On this clone itself: The same CDR3 can be traced to other DNA sequences in this sample.

This clonotype was obtained from a man aged 35-49 years in good health and CMV-seropositive. Specimen: PBMCs.

The CDR3 DNA reads TGTGCCAGCAGCGTAGGGACTGGAAGCAATCAGCCCCAGCATTTT. Translation: CASSVGTGSNQPQHF. This chain links TRBV9 with TRBJ1-5; no clear D. The V gene's germline CDR1 is SGDLS and CDR2 YYNGEE. The CDR3 covers 15 residues. Deletions cut 0 bases from V and 1 base from J, with 8 bases between.